Shown below are 18 T cell receptor beta chains from a single sample sequenced in a study of blood T cell repertoires in COVID-19. The protocol was immunoSEQ multiplex PCR, while the TCRdb copy is restricted to in-frame clones and leaves out a portion. This table has over 30,000 clones, roughly 77% appearing once. The sample taken for sequencing was peripheral blood. Receptors were obtained from a man aged 80 or over with active or convalescent COVID-19.

This chain links TRBV28 with TRBJ2-1; 15 bases match TRBD2. Per the germline V gene, CDR1 is MDHEN and CDR2 is SYDVKM. The CDR3 contains 16 residues. Trimming cost V 4 bases and J 9 bases; bases outside gene matches: 7. As DNA, the CDR3 is TGTGCCAGCAGTTCCCGGACTAGCGGGAGGGTTTTTGAGCAGTTCTTC. Translated, it gives CASSSRTSGRVFEQFF.

This clone was found a few times. The rearrangement joins TRBV6-5 to TRBJ2-7; D gene uncertain. V lost 6 bases and J lost 3, with 12 bases in between. This CDR3 has 13 residues. Germline V gene lookup returns CDR1 MNHEY and CDR2 SVGAGI. CDR3 in amino acids: CASRPSVVYEQYF. For the CDR3, the DNA is TGTGCCAGCAGGCCCAGTGTCGTCTACGAGCAGTACTTC.

This clone was detected a few times. The rearrangement joins TRBV6-6 to TRBJ1-4, with TRBD1 identical over 8 bases. V gave up 6 bases and J gave up 4 bases; unmatched junction bases: 7. Per germline, CDR1 MNHNY and CDR2 SVGAGI (reference sequence). The CDR3 is 15 residues long. Here the CDR3 DNA reads TGTGCCAGCAGACGCCCGGGACAGGATAATGAAAAACTGTTTTTT. It is translated as CASRRPGQDNEKLFF.

The chain uses TRBV28 and TRBJ2-1, with TRBD1 identical over 10 bases. The V gene's germline CDR1 is MDHEN and CDR2 SYDVKM. The CDR3 totals 23 residues. Trimming removed 5 bases from V and 0 bases from J; junction bases left unmatched: 25. The CDR3 region is CASSTSGTGARRPSHSSYNEQFF. Here the CDR3 DNA reads TGTGCCAGCAGTACGTCCGGGACAGGGGCCCGACGCCCTTCTCACAGCTCCTACAATGAGCAGTTCTTC.

V usage is TRBV12-3 or TRBV12-4 and J usage is TRBJ1-1; D possibly corresponds to TRBD1 (6 bases). The CDR3 sequence is 12 residues long. V was cut by 7 bases and J by 3 bases, with 9 bases left in between. The CDR3 DNA follows: TGTGCCAGCAAACAGGGTGACACTGAAGCTTTCTTT. Translating it yields CASKQGDTEAFF.

The CDR3 coding sequence is TGCAGTGCTAGTATCGGGAGGAGATACAATGAGCAGTTCTTC. Encoded protein: CSASIGRRYNEQFF. V usage is TRBV20-1 and J usage is TRBJ2-1; 7 bases agree with TRBD2. Trimming removed 3 bases from V and 4 bases from J; junction bases left unmatched: 6. The germline gives CDR1 DFQATT, CDR2 SNEGSKA (reference sequence). This CDR3 is built from 14 residues.

This clone was detected a few times. The rearrangement uses TRBV25-1 and TRBJ2-5; no definite D call. Trimming took 4 bases from V and 5 from J, leaving 8 bases between them. The CDR3 totals 12 residues. CDR1 and CDR2 (germline): MGHDK, SYGVNS. The CDR3 sequence is CASSVRSETQYF. In nucleotides, the CDR3 is TGTGCCAGCAGTGTTCGGTCGGAGACCCAGTACTTC.

This rearrangement joins TRBV15 to TRBJ1-5; D ambiguous. The germline CDR1 and CDR2 sequences are LNHNV and YYDKDF (reference sequence). The V and J ends lost 1 base and 15 bases respectively, with 10 bases between them. CDR3 length: 11 amino acids. CDR3 residues: CATSRVGQWHF. CDR3 nucleotides: TGTGCCACCAGCAGAGTTGGGCAATGGCATTTT. The entire variable domain, with the rest obtained from reference TRBV15 and TRBJ1-5, is as follows: DAMVIQNPRYQVTQFGKPVTLSCSQTLNHNVMYWYQQKSSQAPKLLFHYYDKDFNNEADTPDNFQSRRPNTSFCFLDIRSPGLGDTAMYLCATSRVGQWHFGDGTRLSIL.

This chain uses TRBV3-1 (or the pseudogene TRBV3-2) with TRBJ2-7; 8 bases fit TRBD1. V trimming: 5 bases; J trimming: 2 bases; junction bases outside the gene matches: 11. The CDR3 consists of 16 residues. CDR1 is LGHDT, CDR2 YNNKEL, per germline (reference sequence). CDR3 protein: CASSYGTGDLTYEQYF. The CDR3 nucleotides are TGTGCCAGCAGCTACGGGACAGGTGACCTTACCTACGAGCAGTACTTC.

This chain joins TRBV19 and TRBJ1-1; 8 bases agree with TRBD1. Looked up from germline, CDR1 is LNHDA and CDR2 is SQIVND (reference sequence). The length of the CDR3 is 13 residues. V lost 8 bases, J lost 4 bases, and 6 bases stayed unmatched. The CDR3 loop reads CASEGQGFTEAFF. The CDR3 DNA reads TGTGCCAGTGAAGGACAGGGCTTCACTGAAGCTTTCTTT. The whole variable domain, remainder taken from reference TRBV19 and TRBJ1-1, is DGGITQSPKYLFRKEGQNVTLSCEQNLNHDAMYWYRQDPGQGLRLIYYSQIVNDFQKGDIAEGYSVSREKKESFPLTVTSAQKNPTAFYLCASEGQGFTEAFFGQGTRLTVV.

V gene TRBV5-1 combines with J gene TRBJ2-1; the D gene is possibly TRBD1 (6 bases). The CDR3 has 15 residues. CDR1 is SGHRS, CDR2 YFSETQ, per germline. The germline V and J ends were trimmed by 2 bases and 0 bases, with 9 bases remaining between them. CDR3 in DNA: TGCGCCAGCAGCTTTACAGGGAGCTCCTACAATGAGCAGTTCTTC. Its translation: CASSFTGSSYNEQFF.

In its sample, this clone was seen once. The chain joins TRBV10-1 to TRBJ2-7; 8 bases align to TRBD2. Germline CDR1 and CDR2: WNHNN and SYGVQD (reference sequence). CDR3 length: 16 residues. V was clipped by 6 bases and J by 7 bases; unmatched bases: 17. In DNA form, the CDR3 reads TGCGCCAGCAGCCGCGGGGGGACCGTCGGGGCTCGGGAGCAGTACTTC. It codes for CASSRGGTVGAREQYF.

This clone was counted a single time. This chain joins TRBV7-2 and TRBJ1-1; D might be TRBD1 (5 bases). V was clipped by 2 bases and J by 2 bases, with 9 bases between them. CDR3 size: 14 residues. Germline-derived CDR1 and CDR2 are SGHTA and FQGNSA. The CDR3 here is CASSLRGFNTEAFF. CDR3 in DNA: TGTGCCAGCAGCTTAAGGGGCTTTAACACTGAAGCTTTCTTT.

The J gene is TRBJ1-3, the V gene TRBV7-2; D gene uncertain. This CDR3 has 15 residues. V dropped 1 base and J dropped 4 bases, with 11 bases sitting between them. Germline-derived CDR1 and CDR2 are SGHTA and FQGNSA. CDR3 amino acids: CASSLVSDLGNTIYF. CDR3 sequence (DNA): TGTGCCAGCAGCTTAGTTTCAGATCTCGGAAACACCATATATTTT.

The rearrangement joins TRBV28 to TRBJ1-1, with TRBD1 matching over 9 bases. This CDR3 contains 14 residues. V trimming: 6 bases; J trimming: 0 bases; junction bases outside the gene matches: 2. Germline CDR1 reads MDHEN; CDR2 reads SYDVKM. CDR3 in DNA: TGTGCCAGCAGGGGACAGGGAATGAACACTGAAGCTTTCTTT. As protein: CASRGQGMNTEAFF. The full variable domain, completed using reference TRBV28 and TRBJ1-1, is DVKVTQSSRYLVKRTGEKVFLECVQDMDHENMFWYRQDPGLGLRLIYFSYDVKMKEKGDIPEGYSVSREKKERFSLILESASTNQTSMYLCASRGQGMNTEAFFGQGTRLTVV.

J is TRBJ1-4 and V is TRBV7-2; 7 bases align to TRBD1. Per germline, CDR1 SGHTA and CDR2 FQGNSA. This CDR3 has 15 amino acids. Trimming removed 1 base from V and 6 bases from J; junction bases left unmatched: 5. CDR3 amino acids: CASSLVVDRDEKLFF. In DNA form, the CDR3 reads TGTGCCAGCAGCTTAGTGGTTGACAGGGATGAAAAACTGTTTTTT.

The chain joins TRBV7-2 to TRBJ1-1; 8 nucleotides match TRBD1. Germline CDR1 reads SGHTA; CDR2 reads FQGNSA. The trim removed 1 base at V and 2 bases at J, leaving 6 bases unmatched. The CDR3 is made up of 16 amino acids. CDR3 protein: CASSLDRAGGNTEAFF. DNA of the CDR3: TGTGCCAGCAGCTTAGACCGGGCAGGGGGCAACACTGAAGCTTTCTTT.

The V gene is TRBV2, the J gene TRBJ2-2; D call uncertain. Germline V lookup: CDR1 SNHLY, CDR2 FYNNEI. V was trimmed by 10 bases and J by 2 bases, leaving 11 bases between them. This CDR3 spans 13 amino acids. The CDR3 DNA is TGTGCCACCCAGCGCAAAAACACCGGGGAGCTGTTTTTT. Its protein is CATQRKNTGELFF.